Listed below are T cell receptor beta chains from one sample, sequenced in a study of cytomegalovirus exposure and HLA in healthy donors. Produced via immunoSEQ multiplex PCR; TCRdb's table is partial and in-frame only. This sample carries approximately 140,000 clones, 65% to 85% of them seen once, and the ten largest clones take more than 0.95%. Sequenced input: PBMCs. These receptors all come from a man aged 18 to 30 in good health and CMV-seronegative. Both conserved end residues are part of each CDR3. The D gene is left open where the match is weak. The size field is filled for only some rows; it gives once, few, many or a size class.

v_call	d_call	clone_size	j_call	cdr3_aa	cdr3_nt
TRBV4-3	.	.	TRBJ2-1	CASSLLRGTYNEQFF	TGCGCCAGCAGCCTTCTTAGGGGAACCTACAATGAGCAGTTCTTC
TRBV5-1	TRBD1	.	TRBJ1-4	CASSMGQGYEKLFF	TGCGCCAGCAGTATGGGACAGGGATACGAAAAACTGTTTTTT
TRBV27	.	.	TRBJ2-2	CASRGGLLAGELFF	TGTGCCAGCAGGGGGGGACTCTTGGCCGGGGAGCTGTTTTTT
TRBV9	.	.	TRBJ1-3	CASSPTLEVISGNTIYF	TGTGCCAGCAGCCCTACCCTGGAGGTTATCTCTGGAAACACCATATATTTT
TRBV5-1	.	.	TRBJ1-3	CASSLFGESSGNTIYF	TGCGCCAGCAGCTTGTTCGGTGAGAGCTCTGGAAACACCATATATTTT
TRBV14	.	once	TRBJ2-1	CASSPRRGSTYNEQFF	TGTGCCAGCAGCCCGAGACGGGGGTCCACCTACAATGAGCAGTTCTTC
TRBV4-3	.	few	TRBJ1-2	CASSQAPAMNYGYTF	TGCGCCAGCAGCCAAGCTCCCGCGATGAACTATGGCTACACCTTC
TRBV29-1	.	.	TRBJ1-2	CSVSQAKGGYGYTF	TGCAGCGTTTCCCAGGCGAAGGGAGGGTATGGCTACACCTTC
TRBV30	.	.	TRBJ2-5	CAWSVTGVQETQYF	TGTGCCTGGAGTGTAACGGGGGTTCAAGAGACCCAGTACTTC
TRBV6-5	.	.	TRBJ1-1	CASSDIFNTEAFF	TGTGCCAGCAGCGACATTTTTAACACTGAAGCTTTCTTT
TRBV5-1	TRBD2	once	TRBJ2-1	CASSWAGGSPYNEQFF	TGCGCCAGCAGCTGGGCGGGGGGGTCGCCATACAATGAGCAGTTCTTC
TRBV2	.	few	TRBJ1-1	CATRGSEAFF	TGTGCTACCCGGGGGTCTGAAGCTTTCTTT
TRBV19	.	once	TRBJ1-2	CASSIDWANYGYTF	TGTGCCAGTAGTATAGATTGGGCGAACTATGGCTACACCTTC
TRBV4-1	.	.	TRBJ1-2	CASSRSGSTNYGYTF	TGCGCCAGCAGCCGATCCGGGTCGACTAACTATGGTTACACCTTC
TRBV16	.	.	TRBJ1-4	CASSRMAVPLATNEKLFF	TGTGCCAGCAGCCGTATGGCAGTTCCCCTGGCAACTAATGAAAAACTGTTTTTT
TRBV6-1	.	.	TRBJ1-1	CASQGQPNTEAFF	TGTGCCAGCCAAGGACAGCCCAACACTGAAGCTTTCTTT
TRBV11-2	TRBD1	.	TRBJ1-3	CASSLDLTGTGSSGGNTIYF	TGTGCCAGCAGCTTAGACTTAACCGGGACAGGGTCCTCTGGGGGAAACACCATATATTTT
TRBV2	TRBD1	few	TRBJ1-5	CASRGGTGNQPQHF	TGTGCCAGCAGGGGTGGGACAGGCAATCAGCCCCAGCATTTT
TRBV27	TRBD1	.	TRBJ1-1	CASNLGDSGTEAFF	TGTGCCAGCAACTTAGGGGACAGCGGCACTGAAGCTTTCTTT
TRBV6-6	.	.	TRBJ2-3	CASMLQHRSSTDTQYF	TGTGCCAGCATGCTCCAACACCGCTCTAGCACAGATACGCAGTATTTT
TRBV4-1	.	.	TRBJ1-5	CASSQDPRPNQPQHF	TGCGCCAGCAGCCAAGATCCCAGGCCCAATCAGCCCCAGCATTTT
TRBV7-2	TRBD1	.	TRBJ2-7	CASSRDRGWVVSYEQYF	TGTGCCAGCAGCCGGGACAGGGGGTGGGTGGTAAGCTACGAGCAGTACTTC
TRBV4-2	TRBD1	.	TRBJ2-2	CASSQDRTGAGTGELFF	TGTGCCAGCAGCCAAGATCGGACAGGGGCGGGGACCGGGGAGCTGTTTTTT
TRBV4-2	.	.	TRBJ1-1	CASSQDRGRTNTEAFF	TGTGCCAGCAGCCAAGACAGGGGTAGGACGAACACTGAAGCTTTCTTT
TRBV7-9	TRBD1	.	TRBJ1-1	CSSSPWTGGSMNTEAFF	TGTTCCAGCAGCCCCTGGACAGGGGGGTCGATGAACACTGAAGCTTTCTTT
TRBV7-2	TRBD1	once	TRBJ1-1	CASSLGQGATEAFF	TGTGCCAGCAGCTTAGGGCAGGGGGCGACTGAAGCTTTCTTT
TRBV2	.	few	TRBJ1-1	CASSGPGVNTEAFF	TGTGCCAGCAGTGGCCCGGGAGTTAACACTGAAGCTTTCTTT
TRBV5-1	TRBD1	.	TRBJ1-2	CASNPGQGNYGYTF	TGCGCCAGTAACCCTGGACAGGGAAACTATGGCTACACCTTC
TRBV11-2	TRBD1	.	TRBJ1-2	CASSLGGTGAGYTF	TGTGCCAGCAGCTTAGGCGGGACAGGGGCTGGCTACACCTTC
TRBV2	.	.	TRBJ2-2	CASRRDTGELFF	TGTGCCAGCAGGAGGGACACCGGGGAGCTGTTTTTT
TRBV10-3	TRBD1	.	TRBJ1-4	CAITLRQGPTNEKLFF	TGTGCCATCACCCTAAGACAGGGACCAACTAATGAAAAACTGTTTTTT
TRBV30	.	.	TRBJ1-5	CAWSAGSNQPQHF	TGTGCCTGGAGTGCCGGGTCCAATCAGCCCCAGCATTTT
TRBV2	.	.	TRBJ2-5	CASKSARVLEETQYF	TGTGCCAGCAAAAGTGCCCGGGTCCTGGAAGAGACCCAGTACTTC
TRBV6-5	TRBD1	.	TRBJ2-7	CASSRTGLEQYF	TGTGCCAGCAGTCGGACAGGGCTCGAGCAGTACTTC
TRBV2	.	.	TRBJ1-4	CASIGRGGKLFF	TGTGCCAGCATTGGTAGGGGAGGGAAACTGTTTTTT
TRBV4-3	TRBD1	.	TRBJ1-2	CASSQDQGAGYGYTF	TGCGCCAGCAGCCAAGATCAGGGGGCGGGCTATGGCTACACCTTC
TRBV19	TRBD1	.	TRBJ2-2	CASSRGTGGFSTGELFF	TGTGCCAGTAGTAGAGGGACAGGGGGCTTTTCCACCGGGGAGCTGTTTTTT
TRBV15	TRBD1	.	TRBJ1-4	CATSTHGQGTEKLFF	TGTGCCACCAGCACCCACGGACAGGGGACTGAAAAACTGTTTTTT
TRBV19	.	.	TRBJ2-3	CASSKEGPRTDTQYF	TGTGCCAGTAGTAAGGAGGGGCCGCGCACAGATACGCAGTATTTT
TRBV7-8	.	.	TRBJ1-1	CASSPFPGGVSDAAFF	TGTGCCAGCAGCCCTTTCCCCGGGGGGGTGAGCGATGCAGCTTTCTTT
TRBV7-8	.	few	TRBJ2-7	CASSLQTGASEQYF	TGTGCCAGCAGCTTACAAACAGGAGCGAGCGAGCAGTACTTC
TRBV7-8	.	.	TRBJ1-1	CASSLASGGSDLLITEAFF	TGTGCCAGCAGCTTAGCTAGCGGGGGCTCAGACCTACTAATCACTGAAGCTTTCTTT
TRBV29-1	.	few	TRBJ2-5	CSAVGLQETQYF	TGCAGCGCCGTCGGACTACAAGAGACCCAGTACTTC
TRBV5-1	.	few	TRBJ2-5	CASSLGQQETQYF	TGCGCCAGCAGCTTGGGGCAACAAGAGACCCAGTACTTC
TRBV7-2	.	.	TRBJ1-6	CASYPTGIGSYNSPLHF	TGTGCCAGCTATCCAACCGGGATTGGATCCTATAATTCACCCCTCCACTTT